This entry features one T cell receptor (beta chain) sequence. Under the authors' procedure: Estimation of nucleated cell counts was performed using reference gene primer amplification. Sequenced by immunoSEQ multiplex PCR; TCRdb stores in-frame clones only, minus some. V, J and clone size are those of that table, while D and trimming were read from the DNA. The sample carries approximately 190,000 clones, 80% to 90% recorded once. This sample is drawn from a study of blood T cell repertoires in COVID-19. Study summary: Sites in the United States, Italy and Spain provided acute and convalescent COVID-19 samples. PBMCs, B-cell-depleted T cells, or T cells provided the cDNA or gDNA that made up the material.

The V end was cut by 5 bases, the J end by 8 bases, with 15 bases between. Germline values: CDR1 MDHEN, CDR2 SYDVKM. There are 13 residues in the CDR3. Sequenced material: peripheral blood. This chain links TRBV28 with TRBJ1-1; no firm D call. This TCR derives from a man under 40 with active or convalescent COVID-19. CDR3 in DNA: TGTGCCAGCAGTCTCTCCGGGTTCCCAGAAGCTTTCTTT. It codes for CASSLSGFPEAFF. The full variable domain, with the rest looked up from reference TRBV28 and TRBJ1-1, is DVKVTQSSRYLVKRTGEKVFLECVQDMDHENMFWYRQDPGLGLRLIYFSYDVKMKEKGDIPEGYSVSREKKERFSLILESASTNQTSMYLCASSLSGFPEAFFGQGTRLTVV.